This TCR beta chain was found in a study of cytomegalovirus exposure and HLA in healthy donors. Study-wide background: Tens of millions of unique TCR sequences came from HLA-typed donors in an early release. Among the 398 genotyped donors, 81% were placed in the Caucasian-associated ancestry cluster. Findings of the study overall: Presence/absence analyses treated sequencing depth as roughly uniform across donors. With DRB1 most and HLA-C fewest, TCR association rates differed between HLA loci in a later analysis.

V was clipped by 1 base and J by 1 base, with 9 bases between them. Per germline, CDR1 SGHNT and CDR2 YYREEE (reference sequence). The CDR3 has 15 amino acids. About this clone: Antigen specificity is unknown.

With 60 Vbeta and 13 Jbeta primers, the PCR was carried out. Only in-frame clones appear in the TCRdb table, and some are missing; sequencing was by immunoSEQ multiplex PCR. The profile covers approximately 150,000 clones, with over 70% appearing a single time and about 5% taken by the ten largest. The TCR comes from a man in his forties in good health and CMV-seronegative. The V gene is TRBV5-4, the J gene TRBJ1-5, with a possible D match to TRBD1 (6 bases). The material sequenced was PBMCs. CDR3 loop: CASSLFRGSNQPQHF. The CDR3 DNA is TGTGCCAGCAGCTTGTTCAGGGGAAGCAATCAGCCCCAGCATTTT.